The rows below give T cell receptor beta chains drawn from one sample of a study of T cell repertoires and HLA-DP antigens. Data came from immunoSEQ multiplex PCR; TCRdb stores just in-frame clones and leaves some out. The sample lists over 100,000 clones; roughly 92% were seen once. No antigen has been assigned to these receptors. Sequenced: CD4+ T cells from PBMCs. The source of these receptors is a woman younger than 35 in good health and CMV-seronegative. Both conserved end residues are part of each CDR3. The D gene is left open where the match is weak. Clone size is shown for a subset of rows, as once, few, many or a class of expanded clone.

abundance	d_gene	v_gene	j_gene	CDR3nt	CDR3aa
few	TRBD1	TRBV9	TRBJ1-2	TGTGCCAGCAGCGTACCCGGACAGGGTGGCTACACCTTC	CASSVPGQGGYTF
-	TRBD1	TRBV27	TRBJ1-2	TGTGCCAGCAAGGGGACAGGGGGCATATACGGTGGCTACACCTTC	CASKGTGGIYGGYTF
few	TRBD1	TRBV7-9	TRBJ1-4	TGTGCCAGCAGCCAGAGAGGAGACAGGGCTAATGAAAAACTGTTTTTT	CASSQRGDRANEKLFF
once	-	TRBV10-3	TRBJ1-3	TGTGCCATCGGCTCTGGAAACACCATATATTTT	CAIGSGNTIYF
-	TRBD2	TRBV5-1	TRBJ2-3	TGCGCCAGCAGCGTGGGACTAGCGGGGGGCACAGATACGCAGTATTTT	CASSVGLAGGTDTQYF
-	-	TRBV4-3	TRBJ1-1	TGCGCCAGCAGCCAAGGGGGTCAGGGTTGGGCTTTCTTT	CASSQGGQGWAFF
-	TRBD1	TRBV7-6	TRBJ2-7	TGTGCCAGCAGCTTAAGGACAGGGGTCGAGCAGTACTTC	CASSLRTGVEQYF
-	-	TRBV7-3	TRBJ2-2	TGTGCCAGCAGCTCTGTTTCCGGGGGCGGCACCGGGGAGCTGTTTTTT	CASSSVSGGGTGELFF
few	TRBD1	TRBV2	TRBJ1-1	TGTGCCAGCAATCAAGACAGGGCTATTGAAGCTTTCTTT	CASNQDRAIEAFF
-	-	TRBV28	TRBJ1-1	TGTGCCAGCAATTCGGGAGGGAACACTGAAGCTTTCTTT	CASNSGGNTEAFF
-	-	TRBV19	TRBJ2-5	TGTGCCAGTAGTGCCCCCCGTACAGGGCTCCCGAATCAAGAGACCCAGTACTTC	CASSAPRTGLPNQETQYF
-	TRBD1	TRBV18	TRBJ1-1	TGTGCCAGCTCACCACCCCTTCGGGACAGGGGAGGCACTGAAGCTTTCTTT	CASSPPLRDRGGTEAFF
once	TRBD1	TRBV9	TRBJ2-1	TGTGCCAGCAGCTTCGACAGGGGAGATGAGCAGTTCTTC	CASSFDRGDEQFF
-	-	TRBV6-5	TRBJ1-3	TGTGCCAGCAGTTACTCCAGCTCTGGAAACACCATATATTTT	CASSYSSSGNTIYF
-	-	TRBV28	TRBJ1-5	TGTGCCAGCAGTGGAGTCAATCAGCCCCAGCATTTT	CASSGVNQPQHF
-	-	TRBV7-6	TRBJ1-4	TGTGCCAGCAGCCGGACCCTAGGGGGTGAAAAACTGTTTTTT	CASSRTLGGEKLFF
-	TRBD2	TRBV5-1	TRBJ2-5	TGCGCCAGCAGCCGGGGGGAGTACCAAGAGACCCAGTACTTC	CASSRGEYQETQYF
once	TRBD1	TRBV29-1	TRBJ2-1	TGCAGCGTTGTGAGTGGGGGACAGGGCTACAATGAGCAGTTCTTC	CSVVSGGQGYNEQFF
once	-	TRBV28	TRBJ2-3	TGTGCCAGCAGTGGACCCATGGGGAGCACAGATACGCAGTATTTT	CASSGPMGSTDTQYF
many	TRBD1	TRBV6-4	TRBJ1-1	TGTGCCAGCAGTCCGGGACAGGGGCACACTGAAGCTTTCTTT	CASSPGQGHTEAFF